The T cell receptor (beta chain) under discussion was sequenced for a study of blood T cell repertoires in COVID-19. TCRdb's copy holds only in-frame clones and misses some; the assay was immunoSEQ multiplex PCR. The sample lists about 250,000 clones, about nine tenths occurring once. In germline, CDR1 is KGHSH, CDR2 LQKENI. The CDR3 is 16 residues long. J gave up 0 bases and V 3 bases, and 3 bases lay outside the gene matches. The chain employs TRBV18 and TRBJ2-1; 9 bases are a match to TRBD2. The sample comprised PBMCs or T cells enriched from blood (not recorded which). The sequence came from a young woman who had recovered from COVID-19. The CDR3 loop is CASSPGLAGSYNEQFF. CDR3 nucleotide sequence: TGTGCCAGCTCACCGGGACTAGCTGGCTCCTACAATGAGCAGTTCTTC.